Sequencing of this T cell receptor beta chain was carried out in a study of regulatory T cells in long-lasting Graves disease. Ten or more counts support this clonotype. Germline V gene data show CDR1 as SQVTM and CDR2 as ANQGSEA. Trimming removed 0 bases at V and 0 bases at J, with 11 bases between. CDR3 size: 15 residues. According to the study, TCR beta libraries were built with iRepertoire HTBI primers and CDR3-region Arm-PCR. In the original processing: The identification of 55 to 70 TRBV and 14 TRBJ segments was made across samples. One entry per CDR3 protein results from TCRdb running MiXCR on the multiplex PCR reads. TCRdb assigned the V and J calls; the authors' analysis was not used. The table shows approximately 400,000 distinct CDR3 sequences, with about 20% occurring only once. Time point specified: persistent/refractory GD, antithyroid drugs over 5 years with positive TRAb. The TCR library was made from RNA that had been extracted from PBMCs in TRIzol. Those enrolled as patients came out of an endocrinology department in Xi'an, China. Nine milliliters of peripheral blood went into EDTA tubes.

This sequence originates from a female donor with Graves disease. The sample in question was peripheral blood mononuclear cells (PBMCs), obtained when the disease was refractory, from a patient treated with antithyroid drugs. The V and J genes are TRBV29-1 and TRBJ1-1; a possible D gene is TRBD1 (5 bases). CDR3 DNA sequence: TGCAGCGTTGAAGATCTTTGGGGGATGAACACTGAAGCTTTCTTT. Residues: CSVEDLWGMNTEAFF.